These 26 T cell receptor beta chains were sequenced from one sample in a study of OX40 agonist ivuxolimab in advanced cancers. Clones were read by immunoSEQ multiplex PCR, and TCRdb kept only the in-frame ones, dropping some. The sample holds 60,000 or so clones, approximately 92% seen once. The sequenced sample was CD4+ or CD8+ T cells sorted from blood, obtained in a trial of the OX40 agonist ivuxolimab. The receptors originated from an adult with an advanced solid tumor such as melanoma, head and neck, liver or kidney cancer.

The DNA of the CDR3 is TGTGCCAGCAGTTTCCGCGATGAGCAGTTCTTC. This translates into CASSFRDEQFF. The chain carries TRBV27 and TRBJ2-1, with D uncertain. CDR1 and CDR2 (germline): MNHEY, SMNVEV (reference sequence). V lost 3 bases to trimming and J lost 8 bases, with 5 bases between them. This CDR3 has 11 residues.

The chain uses TRBV5-5 and TRBJ1-5; D is ambiguous. CDR3 size: 16 residues. The V gene's germline CDR1 is SGHKS and CDR2 YYEKEE (reference sequence). Trimming pared 2 bases from V and 0 bases from J, leaving 12 bases between. The CDR3, as DNA: TGTGCCAGCAGCTTCCTTGGGCACTATAGCAATCAGCCCCAGCATTTT. It yields the protein CASSFLGHYSNQPQHF.

This clone was found a few times. It is unclear where the CDR3 begins or ends on the DNA, so no DNA is shown, and the CDR3 is as TCRdb lists it. This chain links TRBV28 with TRBJ1-1. The CDR3 is 15 amino acids in total, end residues counted. Germline V gives CDR1 MDHEN, CDR2 SYDVKM. This CDR3 is CASSLGFGDGGAMRF.

This rearrangement joins TRBV28 to TRBJ1-1, with D maybe TRBD1 (6 bases). The CDR3 contains 14 residues. From germline, CDR1 is MDHEN and CDR2 SYDVKM. V was cut by 5 bases and J by 1 base, with 11 bases left in between. CDR3 loop: CASSPGQSNTEAFF. The DNA for the CDR3 is TGTGCCAGCAGTCCCGGACAGTCGAACACTGAAGCTTTCTTT.

This chain links TRBV4-3 with TRBJ1-1; D is ambiguous. Trimming stripped 0 bases from V and 0 bases from J, with 11 bases between. Per germline, CDR1 LGHNA and CDR2 YSLEER. The CDR3 sequence is 16 residues long. This chain's CDR3 is CASSQEHGLMNTEAFF. The CDR3 nucleotides read TGCGCCAGCAGCCAAGAACACGGACTCATGAACACTGAAGCTTTCTTT.

The chain links TRBV30 to TRBJ1-2, with D unclear. The CDR3 contains 15 residues. V was pared by 0 bases and J by 5 bases, with 16 bases between. The germline V gene has CDR1 GTSNPN and CDR2 SVGIG (reference sequence). The CDR3 spells CAWSVLGGARYGYTF. The DNA of the CDR3 is TGTGCCTGGAGTGTACTGGGTGGAGCGAGGTATGGCTACACCTTC.

V gene TRBV11-3 combines with J gene TRBJ2-3, with a tentative D call TRBD1 (5 bases). CDR1 is SGHNT and CDR2 is YENEEA in the germline V gene. V was pared by 2 bases and J by 7 bases, with 19 bases between. There are 16 residues in the CDR3. CDR3 residues: CASSLSQTQVKNTQYF. CDR3 nucleotides: TGTGCCAGCAGCTTAAGCCAGACACAGGTGAAAAATACGCAGTATTTT. Filled out from reference TRBV11-3 and TRBJ2-3, the complete variable domain reads EAGVVQSPRYKIIEKKQPVAFWCNPISGHNTLYWYLQNLGQGPELLIRYENEEAVDDSQLPKDRFSAERLKGVDSTLKIQPAELGDSAVYLCASSLSQTQVKNTQYFGPGTRLTVL.

V and J are TRBV4-2 and TRBJ2-3, with 14 bases aligning to TRBD2. Per germline, CDR1 LGHNA and CDR2 YNFKEQ. The V gene end was trimmed by 1 base and the J gene end by 5 bases; junction bases not matched to a gene: 8. The length of the CDR3 is 18 residues. This chain's CDR3 is CASSQVQGLAGVLDTQYF. As DNA, the CDR3 is TGTGCCAGCAGCCAAGTTCAGGGACTAGCGGGAGTCCTAGATACGCAGTATTTT.

This sequence joins TRBV30 and TRBJ1-2, with D unclear. Per the germline V gene, CDR1 is GTSNPN and CDR2 is SVGIG (reference sequence). V was shortened by 2 bases and J by 4 bases, with 17 bases between the two germline ends. The CDR3 length is 15 residues. CDR3 nucleotide sequence: TGTGCCTGGAGTACTCCAGTGGTGGCAGTCTATGGCTACACCTTC. Amino acid sequence: CAWSTPVVAVYGYTF.

This chain connects TRBV6-5 to TRBJ2-7; D not resolved. The V gene's germline CDR1 is MNHEY and CDR2 SVGAGI. This CDR3 is built from 11 residues. Deletions cut 6 bases from V and 2 bases from J, with 5 bases between. CDR3 in DNA: TGTGCCAGCAGGGTTGCCTACGAGCAGTACTTC. Its translation is CASRVAYEQYF.

V gene TRBV7-6 combines with J gene TRBJ1-5; D ambiguous. The CDR3 sequence is 13 residues long. V dropped 3 bases and J dropped 5 bases, with 8 bases sitting between them. The germline V gene has CDR1 SGHVS and CDR2 FNYEAQ. The CDR3 nucleotides are TGTGCCAGCAGCTTCACCCCCGATCAGCCCCAGCATTTT. It yields the protein CASSFTPDQPQHF.

The chain couples TRBV30 to TRBJ2-7; perhaps TRBD1 as D (5 bases). Trimming pared 5 bases from V and 3 bases from J, leaving 8 bases between. The length of the CDR3 is 11 residues. In germline, CDR1 is GTSNPN, CDR2 SVGIG (reference sequence). The CDR3 DNA reads TGTGCCTGGTCGACAGTCTACGAGCAGTACTTC. Translation gives CAWSTVYEQYF. Variable domain in full (rest from reference TRBV30 and TRBJ2-7): SQTIHQWPATLVQPVGSPLSLECTVEGTSNPNLYWYRQAAGRGLQLLFYSVGIGQISSEVPQNLSASRPQDRQFILSSKKLLLSDSGFYLCAWSTVYEQYFGPGTRLTVT.

The CDR3 DNA sequence: TGTGCCAGCAGCTTTGTAGGGAACACTGAAGCTTTCTTT. This gives the protein CASSFVGNTEAFF. The J gene is TRBJ1-1, the V gene TRBV7-2; no reliable D call. Trimming removed 3 bases at V and 1 base at J, with 6 bases between. The CDR3 spans 13 residues. CDR1 is SGHTA, CDR2 FQGNSA, per germline.

This chain connects TRBV5-1 to TRBJ1-4; 10 positions agree with TRBD1. The CDR3 consists of 15 residues. The germline CDR1 and CDR2 sequences are SGHRS and YFSETQ. V lost 0 bases and J lost 7; bases outside the gene matches: 3. The CDR3 here is CASSLGQGAREKLFF. The CDR3 region has the DNA TGCGCCAGCAGCTTGGGACAGGGGGCGCGTGAAAAACTGTTTTTT.

On this clone: A read error may account for a junction end that differs from germline. This chain joins TRBV9 and TRBJ2-7; 10 positions match TRBD1. Germline-derived CDR1 and CDR2 are SGDLS and YYNGEE. This CDR3 region has 15 residues. The CDR3 here is CANSVGTGDTYEQYF. The CDR3 DNA reads TGTGCCAACAGCGTTGGGACAGGGGATACCTACGAGCAGTACTTC.

This chain links TRBV11-2 with TRBJ2-1; D is undetermined. V was shortened by 3 bases and J by 6 bases, with 6 bases between the two germline ends. Germline CDR1 SGHAT, CDR2 FQNNGV. The CDR3 contains 12 residues. The CDR3 sequence: CASSFDPNEQFF. CDR3 nucleotides: TGTGCCAGCAGCTTCGACCCCAATGAGCAGTTCTTC.

The rearrangement links TRBV10-3 to TRBJ2-2, with unresolved D. V shed 0 bases and J shed 7 bases, with 3 bases lying between them. CDR3 length equals 12 residues. The germline gives CDR1 ENHRY, CDR2 SYGVKD. In DNA form, the CDR3 reads TGTGCCATCAGTGAGTCGGGCGGGGAGCTGTTTTTT. Residues: CAISESGGELFF.

This clone was detected once. The chain combines TRBV27 with TRBJ2-7; no reliable D call. V gave up 5 bases and J gave up 3 bases, with 17 bases separating them. The V gene's germline CDR1 is MNHEY and CDR2 SMNVEV (reference sequence). This CDR3 comprises 15 residues. The CDR3 is CASSPDGSLGYEQYF. In DNA form, the CDR3 reads TGTGCCAGCAGTCCCGATGGGTCGTTAGGCTACGAGCAGTACTTC.

The chain carries TRBV28 and TRBJ2-3; 10 bases are shared with TRBD1. This CDR3 is built from 14 residues. V lost 5 bases, J lost 6 bases, and 5 bases stayed unmatched. Germline loops: CDR1 MDHEN, CDR2 SYDVKM. In nucleotides, the CDR3 is TGTGCCAGCAGTGTGACAGGGGGCGAGGATACGCAGTATTTT. Translation gives CASSVTGGEDTQYF.

V gene TRBV4-1 combines with J gene TRBJ2-3, with 8 bases matching TRBD2. The J segment lost 5 bases and the V segment lost 0 bases, leaving 13 bases of the junction unmatched. The CDR3 covers 18 residues. The germline gives CDR1 MGHRA, CDR2 YSYEKL. CDR3 region: CASSQDRTSGGVGDTQYF. CDR3 sequence (DNA): TGCGCCAGCAGCCAAGATCGTACCAGCGGGGGCGTTGGAGATACGCAGTATTTT.

This clone has a single count. The CDR3 nucleotides are TGCAGCGTTGTCCTTCCGGGGTCAGGGGGAGATACGCAGTATTTT. The encoded protein is CSVVLPGSGGDTQYF. The chain couples TRBV29-1 to TRBJ2-3; 7 positions match TRBD1. The CDR3 has 15 amino acids. The germline CDR1 and CDR2 sequences are SQVTM and ANQGSEA. After removal of 4 bases from V and 5 bases from J, the junction contained 12 bases not matched to a gene.

The chain links TRBV28 to TRBJ1-2; D possibly corresponds to TRBD1 (6 bases). The ends were cut back, 8 bases at V and 7 bases at J, with 17 bases in the middle. This CDR3 has 13 amino acids. The germline CDR1 and CDR2 sequences are MDHEN and SYDVKM. CDR3 coding DNA: TGTGCCAGCCCTGGGGGGCGGTTTTTTGGCTACACCTTC. As protein: CASPGGRFFGYTF.

This clone was seen once. The chain has TRBV7-9 and TRBJ1-1; TRBD1 is a possible D gene (5 bases). Trimming removed 5 bases from V and 1 base from J, with 8 bases in between. The length of the CDR3 is 13 residues. Germline CDR1 SEHNR, CDR2 FQNEAQ (reference sequence). CDR3 in DNA: TGTGCCAGCAGCCCGGACACGAACACTGAAGCTTTCTTT. Amino acid sequence: CASSPDTNTEAFF. Full variable domain (outside the CDR3, taken from reference TRBV7-9 and TRBJ1-1): DTGVSQNPRHKITKRGQNVTFRCDPISEHNRLYWYRQTLGQGPEFLTYFQNEAQLEKSRLLSDRFSAERPKGSFSTLEIQRTEQGDSAMYLCASSPDTNTEAFFGQGTRLTVV.

V usage is TRBV7-3 and J usage is TRBJ2-3, with 10 bases matching TRBD1. V gave up 5 bases and J gave up 5 bases; unmatched junction bases: 7. Germline V gene data show CDR1 as SGHTA and CDR2 as FQGTGA. The CDR3 is 15 residues long. Written as DNA, the CDR3 is TGTGCCAGCAGCCTGACAGGGGGCGGGATAGATACGCAGTATTTT. Translated, it gives CASSLTGGGIDTQYF.

J is TRBJ2-7 and V is TRBV29-1; 9 bases are a match to TRBD2. CDR3 length: 10 amino acids. J gave up 7 bases and V 7 bases, and 2 bases lay outside the gene matches. Germline CDR1 is SQVTM and CDR2 is ANQGSEA. CDR3 protein: CSGLAGEQYF. For the CDR3, the DNA is TGCAGCGGGCTAGCGGGGGAGCAGTACTTC.

The chain couples TRBV11-3 to TRBJ2-1; D is undetermined. This CDR3 comprises 15 residues. In germline, CDR1 is SGHNT, CDR2 YENEEA. V was clipped by 3 bases and J by 5 bases, with 14 bases between them. CDR3 sequence (DNA): TGTGCCAGCAGCTTTGAGATGGTAGGGAACAATGAGCAGTTCTTC. Residues: CASSFEMVGNNEQFF.